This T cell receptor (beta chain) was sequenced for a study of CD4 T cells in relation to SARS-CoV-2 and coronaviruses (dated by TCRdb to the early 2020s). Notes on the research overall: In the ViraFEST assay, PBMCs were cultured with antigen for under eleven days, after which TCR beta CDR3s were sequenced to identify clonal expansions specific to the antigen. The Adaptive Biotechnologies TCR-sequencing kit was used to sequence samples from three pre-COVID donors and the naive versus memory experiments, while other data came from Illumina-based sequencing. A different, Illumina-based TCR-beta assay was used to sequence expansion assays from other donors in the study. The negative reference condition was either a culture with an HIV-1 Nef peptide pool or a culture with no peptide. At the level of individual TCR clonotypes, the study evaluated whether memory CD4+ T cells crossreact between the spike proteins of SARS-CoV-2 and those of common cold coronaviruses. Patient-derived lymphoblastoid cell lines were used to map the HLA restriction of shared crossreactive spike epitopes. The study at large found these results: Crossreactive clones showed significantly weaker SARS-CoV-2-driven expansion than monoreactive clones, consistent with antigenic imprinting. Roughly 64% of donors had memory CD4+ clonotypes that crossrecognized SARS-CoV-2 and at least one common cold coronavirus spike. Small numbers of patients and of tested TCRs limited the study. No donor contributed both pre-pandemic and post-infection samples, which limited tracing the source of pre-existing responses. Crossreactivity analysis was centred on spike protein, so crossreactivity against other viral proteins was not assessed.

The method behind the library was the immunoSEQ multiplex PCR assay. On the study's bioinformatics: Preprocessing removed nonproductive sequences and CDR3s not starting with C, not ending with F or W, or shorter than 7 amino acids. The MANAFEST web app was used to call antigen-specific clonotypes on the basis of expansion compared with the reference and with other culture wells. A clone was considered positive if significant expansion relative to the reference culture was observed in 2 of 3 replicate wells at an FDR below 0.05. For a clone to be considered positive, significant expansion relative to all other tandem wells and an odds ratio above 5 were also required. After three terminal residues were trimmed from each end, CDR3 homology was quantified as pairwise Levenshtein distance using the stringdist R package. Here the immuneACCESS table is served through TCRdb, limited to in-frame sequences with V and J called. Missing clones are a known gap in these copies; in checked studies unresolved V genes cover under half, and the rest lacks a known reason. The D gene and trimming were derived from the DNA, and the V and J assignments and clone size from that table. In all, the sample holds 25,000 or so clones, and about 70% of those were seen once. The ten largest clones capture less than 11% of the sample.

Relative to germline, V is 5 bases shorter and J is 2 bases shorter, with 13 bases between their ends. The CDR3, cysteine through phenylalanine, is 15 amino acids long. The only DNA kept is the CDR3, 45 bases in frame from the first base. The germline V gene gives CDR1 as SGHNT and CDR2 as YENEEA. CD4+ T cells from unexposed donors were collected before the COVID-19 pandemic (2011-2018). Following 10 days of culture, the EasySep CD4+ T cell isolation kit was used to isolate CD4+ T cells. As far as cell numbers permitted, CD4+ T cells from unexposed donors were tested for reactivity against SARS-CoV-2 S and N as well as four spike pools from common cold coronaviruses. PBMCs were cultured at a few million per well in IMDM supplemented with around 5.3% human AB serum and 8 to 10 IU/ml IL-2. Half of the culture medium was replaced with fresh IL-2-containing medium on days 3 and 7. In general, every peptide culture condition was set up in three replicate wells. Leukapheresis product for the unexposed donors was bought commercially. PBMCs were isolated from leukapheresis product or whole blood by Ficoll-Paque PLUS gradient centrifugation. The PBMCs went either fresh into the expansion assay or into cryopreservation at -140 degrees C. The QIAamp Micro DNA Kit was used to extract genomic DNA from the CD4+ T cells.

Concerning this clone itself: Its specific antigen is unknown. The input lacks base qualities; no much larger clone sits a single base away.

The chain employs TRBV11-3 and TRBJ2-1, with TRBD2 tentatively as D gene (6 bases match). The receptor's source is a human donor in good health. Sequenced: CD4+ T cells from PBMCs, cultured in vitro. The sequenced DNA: TGTGCCAGCAGCCGGGGACTTTCCACCTACAATGAGCAGTTCTTC. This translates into CASSRGLSTYNEQFF.